This T cell receptor (beta chain) was obtained from a study of T cell repertoires in cytomegalovirus infection. Study in general: Recently identified HLA-C-restricted CMV epitopes and well-studied HLA-B-restricted CMV epitopes were used by the study. Both a matching HLA type and CMV infection were indicated by public TCR beta signatures.

The germline CDR1 and CDR2 sequences are MNHNS and SASEGT. Unmatched junction bases numbered 6, after V lost 6 bases and J lost 4 bases. The CDR3 extends over 14 amino acids. Whole-study findings and limits: Summed frequency of public TCR beta families distinguished CMV carriers with the relevant HLA. In two of eight donors, the top clonotype was HLA-C-restricted CMV-specific.

TCRdb recomputed calls from the reads with MiXCR, one row per CDR3 protein. Here the sample spans about 500,000 distinct CDR3 sequences, around a third being singletons. Turning to this clonotype: Its cognate antigen is unknown.

The chain employs TRBV6-1 and TRBJ1-2; 9 bases agree with TRBD1. The sequenced sample was cultured PBMCs, obtained from culture after CMV antigen stimulation. The TCR was taken from a human donor in good health (CMV status not recorded). Some clones in this sample may be carry-over from other donors' samples. Here the CDR3 DNA reads TGTGCCAGCAGACAGGACAGGGGCCTCTATGGCTACACCTTC. It specifies CASRQDRGLYGYTF.